The entry below describes one T cell receptor beta chain. These data are taken from a study of blood T cell repertoires in COVID-19. Whole-study context: COVID-19 samples, acute and convalescent, were from the United States, Italy and Spain. T cells, B-cell-depleted T cells, or PBMCs provided the cDNA or gDNA that served as material.

In the authors' workflow: From reference gene primer amplification, estimates of nucleated cell counts were derived. Data came from immunoSEQ multiplex PCR; TCRdb stores just in-frame clones and leaves some out. V and J calls and clone size come straight from that table; D and trimming were deduced from the DNA. The table records about 90,000 clones, 70% to 90% of them present only once. The sequenced material came from peripheral blood. The origin of this receptor is a man aged 80 or over with active or convalescent COVID-19.

CDR3 sequence reads: CASSLDAMVPLTYNEQFF. DNA for the CDR3: TGTGCCAGCAGCTTAGATGCGATGGTACCGCTTACCTACAATGAGCAGTTCTTC. This chain uses TRBV11-2 with TRBJ2-1; D remains unclear. Trimming left V 0 bases short and J 2 bases short, with 17 bases between. This CDR3 spans 18 amino acids. Germline CDR1 is SGHAT and CDR2 is FQNNGV.